This T cell receptor beta chain originates from a study of blood T cell repertoires in COVID-19. Assay used: immunoSEQ multiplex PCR; TCRdb lists only in-frame clones, some missing. Here the sample spans roughly 190,000 clones, more than 80% being singletons. This clone was counted once. Input material: peripheral blood. The receptor was derived from a woman in her sixties with acute or convalescent COVID-19.

The CDR3 region is CASSEGRQGSQPQHF. The CDR3 nucleotides read TGTGCCAGCAGTGAGGGCCGACAGGGTAGTCAGCCCCAGCATTTT. The chain couples TRBV6-1 to TRBJ1-5, with 7 bases fitting TRBD1. Per the germline V gene, CDR1 is MNHNS and CDR2 is SASEGT. The CDR3 sequence is 15 residues long. Trimming removed 3 bases from V and 6 bases from J; junction bases left unmatched: 8.